One sample yielded the 5 T cell receptor beta chains listed below, sequenced in a study of neurological immune-mediated disorders (dated by TCRdb to about 2019). The time point label, as the study defines it: longitudinal time-point 1 (baseline). Libraries were prepared through 5' RACE. The run used an Illumina HiSeq 2500. TCRdb's own reprocessing of the public reads used fastp at Q25 and MiXCR and kept productive beta chains. Each CDR3 protein appears once, grouped with its most common genes and DNA. The sample yields some 60,000 distinct CDR3 sequences; around 10% were counted once. The ten most abundant clones make up approximately 7% of the sample. The specimen was PBMCs. All receptors derive from a male donor with HTLV-1-associated myelopathy (HAM/TSP).

This clonotype was counted ten times or more. The chain combines TRBV5-1 with TRBJ2-4; TRBD1 is a possible D gene (7 bases). V was shortened by 3 bases and J by 7 bases, with 11 bases between the two germline ends. From germline, CDR1 is SGHRS and CDR2 YFSETQ. CDR3 length equals 13 residues. The CDR3 is CASSSQGRNIQYF. DNA of the CDR3: TGCGCCAGCAGCTCACAGGGGAGGAACATTCAGTACTTC. Variable domain in full (rest from reference TRBV5-1 and TRBJ2-4): KAGVTQTPRYLIKTRGQQVTLSCSPISGHRSVSWYQQTPGQGLQFLFEYFSETQRNKGNFPGRFSGRQFSNSRSEMNVSTLELGDSALYLCASSSQGRNIQYFGAGTRLSVL.

This clonotype was found many times. The V call is TRBV6-5, the J call TRBJ1-1; D is unclear. Germline CDR1 MNHEY, CDR2 SVGAGI. Trimming took off 7 bases at V and 8 bases at J, with 17 bases between the two ends. This CDR3 contains 13 residues. CDR3 in amino acids: CASISEAPREAFF. In nucleotides, the CDR3 is TGTGCCAGCATTTCGGAGGCTCCCCGCGAAGCTTTCTTT.

The chain carries TRBV16 and TRBJ1-2; D remains ambiguous. The CDR3 length is 14 residues. The V gene lost 1 base and the J gene lost 6 bases, with 12 bases spanning the gap. Germline V gives CDR1 KGHSY, CDR2 FQNENV. The CDR3 protein is CASSQFSGGNGYTF. CDR3 nucleotides: TGTGCCAGCAGCCAATTTTCGGGTGGCAATGGCTACACCTTC.

There are many counts of this clonotype. CDR3 DNA: TGTGCCAGCAGTTTCTCGACAGGGCCCAATGAGCAGTTCTTC. Amino acid sequence: CASSFSTGPNEQFF. The chain employs TRBV12-3 or TRBV12-4 and TRBJ2-1, with 7 nucleotides matching TRBD1. Trimming removed 3 bases from V and 6 bases from J; junction bases left unmatched: 5. This CDR3 has 14 amino acids.

This clonotype was recorded many times. This chain joins TRBV15 and TRBJ1-1, with D uncertain. Trimming stripped 3 bases from V and 10 bases from J, with 12 bases between. This CDR3 is 12 amino acids long. Germline V lookup: CDR1 LNHNV, CDR2 YYDKDF (reference sequence). DNA of the CDR3: TGTGCCACCAGCAGTGAACAAGGGCGAGCTTTCTTT. It specifies CATSSEQGRAFF.